The clone carrying this T cell receptor (beta chain) was seen more than once but under ten times. Its antigen remains unidentified. The data stem from a study of cytomegalovirus exposure and HLA in healthy donors. A multiplex PCR was run with 60 Vbeta primers and 13 Jbeta primers. The table came from immunoSEQ multiplex PCR; TCRdb's copy has only in-frame clones and leaves some out. This sample yields roughly 100,000 clones, of which 85% to 90% are seen a single time; about 3.9% belongs to the top ten. This CDR3 has 13 amino acids. V shed 3 bases, J shed 5 bases, and the junction held 2 bases outside the gene matches. CDR1 SGHDT and CDR2 YYEEEE come from the germline V gene. Study-wide results and caveats: A later analysis revealed that TCR association rates differed between HLA loci, peaking at DRB1 and bottoming out at HLA-C. Cytomegalovirus status, reportedly, was diagnosed with high specificity and sensitivity by the classifier. According to an earlier analysis, most TCR beta V segments yielded productive rearrangements about 87% or about 30% of the time. Within a later analysis, the majority of CMV-associated TCR beta chains appeared HLA-restricted.

The V and J genes are TRBV5-6 and TRBJ2-1; 7 bases fit TRBD1. This clonotype was sampled from a man aged 25 to 45 in good health and CMV-seronegative. Material: PBMCs. The CDR3 nucleotides are TGTGCCAGCAGCTCGGACAGGAACAATGAGCAGTTCTTC. It encodes CASSSDRNNEQFF.